These T cell receptor beta chains were read from a single sample in a study of OX40 agonist ivuxolimab in advanced cancers. This table comes from immunoSEQ multiplex PCR, and its TCRdb copy is limited to in-frame clones, with some not included. The sample lists tens of thousands of clones; roughly 86% were seen once. The sequencing here drew on CD4+ or CD8+ T cells sorted from blood, taken in a trial of the OX40 agonist ivuxolimab. The receptors stem from an adult with an advanced solid tumor such as melanoma, head and neck, liver or kidney cancer. Both conserved end residues are part of each CDR3. Fields, in order: clone size, J gene, D gene, V gene, CDR3 DNA, CDR3 protein. The D gene is left open where the match is weak. The size field is filled for only some rows; it gives once, few, many or a size class.

abundance: NA
j_gene: TRBJ1-5
d_gene: TRBD1
v_gene: TRBV4-3
CDR3nt: TGCGCCAGCAGTAGGGACAGGGTCGATCAGCCCCAGCATTTT
CDR3aa: CASSRDRVDQPQHF

abundance: once
j_gene: TRBJ2-3
d_gene: NA
v_gene: TRBV5-1
CDR3nt: TGCGCCAGCAGCTTGGACCGGGACAACTCAGATACGCAGTATTTT
CDR3aa: CASSLDRDNSDTQYF

abundance: NA
j_gene: TRBJ1-5
d_gene: TRBD1
v_gene: TRBV2
CDR3nt: TGTGCCAGCAGTTGGACAGGGACTCAGCCCCAGCATTTT
CDR3aa: CASSWTGTQPQHF

abundance: NA
j_gene: TRBJ2-5
d_gene: TRBD2
v_gene: TRBV27
CDR3nt: TGTGCCAGCAGTTTATCGACCGGGAGGGCCAGGGAGACCCAGTACTTC
CDR3aa: CASSLSTGRARETQYF

abundance: NA
j_gene: TRBJ1-4
d_gene: TRBD1
v_gene: TRBV9
CDR3nt: TGTGCCAGCAGCGCCACAGGGGGTCCTAATGAAAAACTGTTTTTT
CDR3aa: CASSATGGPNEKLFF

abundance: NA
j_gene: TRBJ2-1
d_gene: TRBD2
v_gene: TRBV11-2
CDR3nt: TGTGCCAGCAGCCCGACGGGGGGCAATGAGCAGTTCTTC
CDR3aa: CASSPTGGNEQFF

abundance: NA
j_gene: TRBJ1-1
d_gene: NA
v_gene: TRBV7-9
CDR3nt: TGTGCCAGCAGCCCGGGGAGTACTGAAGCTTTCTTT
CDR3aa: CASSPGSTEAFF

abundance: NA
j_gene: TRBJ1-5
d_gene: NA
v_gene: TRBV6-6
CDR3nt: TGTGCCAGCAGTTACTCAGGGGGAGGTCAGCCCCAGCATTTT
CDR3aa: CASSYSGGGQPQHF

abundance: once
j_gene: TRBJ2-1
d_gene: TRBD2
v_gene: TRBV7-9
CDR3nt: TGTGCCAGCAGGGAATCTAGCGGGTACAATGAGCAGTTCTTC
CDR3aa: CASRESSGYNEQFF

abundance: NA
j_gene: TRBJ2-2
d_gene: NA
v_gene: TRBV27
CDR3nt: TGTGCCAGCAGGGCCTCTATGAACACCGGGGAGCTGTTTTTT
CDR3aa: CASRASMNTGELFF

abundance: NA
j_gene: TRBJ2-7
d_gene: NA
v_gene: TRBV7-8
CDR3nt: TGTGCCAGCAGCATGACCGGGATAACCTACGAGCAGTACTTC
CDR3aa: CASSMTGITYEQYF

abundance: NA
j_gene: TRBJ2-5
d_gene: TRBD2
v_gene: TRBV4-1
CDR3nt: TGCGCCAGCAGCCAAGATCGGTTGGCTAGCGGGGGGGAGACCCAGTACTTC
CDR3aa: CASSQDRLASGGETQYF

abundance: NA
j_gene: TRBJ2-5
d_gene: NA
v_gene: TRBV6-5
CDR3nt: TGTGCCAGCAGTTCTACCGGGGGTTCACGTGAGACCCAGTACTTC
CDR3aa: CASSSTGGSRETQYF

abundance: NA
j_gene: TRBJ2-7
d_gene: TRBD1
v_gene: TRBV7-6
CDR3nt: TGTGCCAGCAGTTCTACCCCCTTTACGGGACAGGGGGCCGTTTACGAGCAGTACTTC
CDR3aa: CASSSTPFTGQGAVYEQYF

abundance: NA
j_gene: TRBJ2-5
d_gene: NA
v_gene: TRBV19
CDR3nt: TGTGCCAGTACTGCGGGGCAGCTACGAGAGACCCAGTACTTC
CDR3aa: CASTAGQLRETQYF

abundance: NA
j_gene: TRBJ1-2
d_gene: NA
v_gene: TRBV5-6
CDR3nt: TGTGCCAGCAGCTTGGGGCCGATGATTAGGTATGGCTACACCTTC
CDR3aa: CASSLGPMIRYGYTF

abundance: NA
j_gene: TRBJ2-4
d_gene: NA
v_gene: TRBV27
CDR3nt: TGTGCCACCTCAGTGGGGATGGAGCGGAACATTCAGTACTTC
CDR3aa: CATSVGMERNIQYF

abundance: NA
j_gene: TRBJ2-1
d_gene: TRBD1
v_gene: TRBV7-9
CDR3nt: TGTGCCAGCAGCCTGGCCGGGACAGCATACAATGAGCAGTTCTTC
CDR3aa: CASSLAGTAYNEQFF

abundance: NA
j_gene: TRBJ2-7
d_gene: TRBD1
v_gene: TRBV27
CDR3nt: TGTGCCAGCAGTCTGGGACAGGGAGCCTACGAGCAGTACTTC
CDR3aa: CASSLGQGAYEQYF

abundance: NA
j_gene: TRBJ1-3
d_gene: NA
v_gene: TRBV7-6
CDR3nt: TGTGCCAGCAGCTCGAACTCTGGAAACACCATATATTTT
CDR3aa: CASSSNSGNTIYF

abundance: NA
j_gene: TRBJ1-2
d_gene: TRBD1
v_gene: TRBV28
CDR3nt: TGTGCCAGCAGTCACAGGGGGGGCTATGGCTACACCTTC
CDR3aa: CASSHRGGYGYTF

abundance: NA
j_gene: TRBJ1-5
d_gene: TRBD1
v_gene: TRBV27
CDR3nt: TGTGCCAGCAGTTTATCAGGGGGCAGTCAGCCCCAGCATTTT
CDR3aa: CASSLSGGSQPQHF

abundance: NA
j_gene: TRBJ2-7
d_gene: NA
v_gene: TRBV6-1
CDR3nt: TGTGCCAGCAGCGAGTATCCTTTCGAGCAGTACTTC
CDR3aa: CASSEYPFEQYF

abundance: NA
j_gene: TRBJ1-1
d_gene: NA
v_gene: TRBV6-1
CDR3nt: TGTGCCAGCAGGGACAGCGTGCTTGAAGCTTTCTTT
CDR3aa: CASRDSVLEAFF

abundance: NA
j_gene: TRBJ2-5
d_gene: TRBD2
v_gene: TRBV4-1
CDR3nt: TGCGCCAGCAGCCAAGAGTTAGCGGGACGCCTCGGGGAGACCCAGTACTTC
CDR3aa: CASSQELAGRLGETQYF

abundance: NA
j_gene: TRBJ2-5
d_gene: NA
v_gene: TRBV7-9
CDR3nt: TGTGCCAGCAGCTTCTTATCTAGCAGGGAAGAGACCCAGTACTTC
CDR3aa: CASSFLSSREETQYF

abundance: NA
j_gene: TRBJ1-2
d_gene: NA
v_gene: TRBV9
CDR3nt: TGTGCCAGCAGCTCCACATTCCGGGATGGCTATGGCTACACCTTC
CDR3aa: CASSSTFRDGYGYTF

abundance: NA
j_gene: TRBJ2-4
d_gene: NA
v_gene: TRBV13
CDR3nt: TGTGCCAGCAGCGACCGACAGGTGGGAAACATTCAGTACTTC
CDR3aa: CASSDRQVGNIQYF

abundance: NA
j_gene: TRBJ1-1
d_gene: NA
v_gene: TRBV5-4
CDR3nt: TGTGCCAGCAGCTTGGAGTCCGAGAACACTGAAGCTTTCTTT
CDR3aa: CASSLESENTEAFF

abundance: NA
j_gene: TRBJ2-1
d_gene: TRBD2
v_gene: TRBV29-1
CDR3nt: TGCAGCTCGGCGGGAGGGTCGTACAATGAGCAGTTCTTC
CDR3aa: CSSAGGSYNEQFF

abundance: NA
j_gene: TRBJ2-5
d_gene: NA
v_gene: TRBV7-9
CDR3nt: TGTGCCAGCAGCCCCCCGTCGCCAGGGATCCAAGAGACCCAGTACTTC
CDR3aa: CASSPPSPGIQETQYF

abundance: NA
j_gene: TRBJ2-3
d_gene: TRBD2
v_gene: TRBV27
CDR3nt: TGTGCCAGCAGTTTAAGACTAGCGGGCACAGATACGCAGTATTTT
CDR3aa: CASSLRLAGTDTQYF

abundance: NA
j_gene: TRBJ2-2
d_gene: NA
v_gene: TRBV30
CDR3nt: TGTGCCTGGAGCTCGTCTAGTTCTTTGGAGCTGTTTTTT
CDR3aa: CAWSSSSSLELFF

abundance: medium-sized
j_gene: TRBJ1-2
d_gene: TRBD1
v_gene: TRBV5-5
CDR3nt: TGTGCCAGCAGCTTGTTGTGGACAGGGAACGGCTACACCTTC
CDR3aa: CASSLLWTGNGYTF

abundance: NA
j_gene: TRBJ2-1
d_gene: NA
v_gene: TRBV5-4
CDR3nt: TGTGCCAGCAGCCCCAGGTGGAGTGGGGGGTTTTACAATGAGCAGTTCTTC
CDR3aa: CASSPRWSGGFYNEQFF

abundance: NA
j_gene: TRBJ2-5
d_gene: NA
v_gene: TRBV5-1
CDR3nt: TGCGCCAGCAGCTTGAATAGGGCGTACCCAGAGACCCAGTACTTC
CDR3aa: CASSLNRAYPETQYF

abundance: NA
j_gene: TRBJ2-1
d_gene: NA
v_gene: TRBV27
CDR3nt: TGTGCCAGCAGTTTACAGGGGTATCCTTCCTACAATGAGCAGTTCTTC
CDR3aa: CASSLQGYPSYNEQFF

abundance: once
j_gene: TRBJ2-7
d_gene: NA
v_gene: TRBV20-1
CDR3nt: TGCAGTGCTAGGAAGGACTACGAGCAGTACTTC
CDR3aa: CSARKDYEQYF

abundance: NA
j_gene: TRBJ2-3
d_gene: TRBD2
v_gene: TRBV6-4
CDR3nt: TGTGCCAGCAGTGAGTTAGCGGGGATCACAGATACGCAGTATTTT
CDR3aa: CASSELAGITDTQYF

abundance: NA
j_gene: TRBJ2-1
d_gene: NA
v_gene: TRBV7-9
CDR3nt: TGTGCCAGCAGCTTCGGGTACAATGAGCAGTTCTTC
CDR3aa: CASSFGYNEQFF

abundance: NA
j_gene: TRBJ2-1
d_gene: NA
v_gene: TRBV11-2
CDR3nt: TGTGCCAGCAGCTTAGAACACAATGAGCAGTTCTTC
CDR3aa: CASSLEHNEQFF

abundance: NA
j_gene: TRBJ2-7
d_gene: TRBD2
v_gene: TRBV27
CDR3nt: TGTGCCAGCAGTTCGGGACTAGCGGGAGTCGAGCAGTACTTC
CDR3aa: CASSSGLAGVEQYF

abundance: NA
j_gene: TRBJ2-1
d_gene: NA
v_gene: TRBV6-1
CDR3nt: TGTGCCAGCAGTGAACTGGGGTTCCACAATGAGCAGTTCTTC
CDR3aa: CASSELGFHNEQFF

abundance: NA
j_gene: TRBJ1-5
d_gene: TRBD1
v_gene: TRBV2
CDR3nt: TGTGCCAGCAGTGGTAACAGGGGGCTTATTCAGCCCCAGCATTTT
CDR3aa: CASSGNRGLIQPQHF

abundance: NA
j_gene: TRBJ1-1
d_gene: TRBD1
v_gene: TRBV6-5
CDR3nt: TGTGCCAGCAGTTACTCCGTGGCAGGGGGGGACTTCTTT
CDR3aa: CASSYSVAGGDFF

abundance: NA
j_gene: TRBJ1-5
d_gene: TRBD1
v_gene: TRBV4-1
CDR3nt: TGCGCCAGCAGCCTTACTCTAGACAGGGGGAAGGGTCAGCCCCAGCATTTT
CDR3aa: CASSLTLDRGKGQPQHF

abundance: NA
j_gene: TRBJ1-4
d_gene: NA
v_gene: TRBV10-3
CDR3nt: TGTGCCATCAGTCGAGGGTTGGGAGCTTGGGATGAAAAACTGTTTTTT
CDR3aa: CAISRGLGAWDEKLFF

abundance: NA
j_gene: TRBJ2-5
d_gene: TRBD2
v_gene: TRBV7-2
CDR3nt: TGTGCCAGCAGTCTTAGCGGGGGGGCCTACCAAGAGACCCAGTACTTC
CDR3aa: CASSLSGGAYQETQYF

abundance: NA
j_gene: TRBJ1-2
d_gene: NA
v_gene: TRBV4-3
CDR3nt: TGCGCCAGCAGCCAATCGGTAGCTTACAGGGCCTCGGACTATGGCTACACCTTC
CDR3aa: CASSQSVAYRASDYGYTF

abundance: NA
j_gene: TRBJ2-7
d_gene: NA
v_gene: TRBV6-6
CDR3nt: TGTGCCAGCAGAGAGGGCCACTCCTACGAGCAGTACTTC
CDR3aa: CASREGHSYEQYF

abundance: NA
j_gene: TRBJ2-1
d_gene: NA
v_gene: TRBV5-1
CDR3nt: TGCGCCAGCAGCTTGAAACCCAGGGAAATCGATGAGCAGTTCTTC
CDR3aa: CASSLKPREIDEQFF

abundance: NA
j_gene: TRBJ2-7
d_gene: TRBD2
v_gene: TRBV7-9
CDR3nt: TGTGCCAGCAGCTTAGCGGCGGGGGTAAACTACGAGCAGTACTTC
CDR3aa: CASSLAAGVNYEQYF

abundance: NA
j_gene: TRBJ1-2
d_gene: TRBD1
v_gene: TRBV5-8
CDR3nt: TGTGCCACCTATGGGCCGGACAGGGACTTCCTTCATTATGGCTACACCTTC
CDR3aa: CATYGPDRDFLHYGYTF

abundance: NA
j_gene: TRBJ2-1
d_gene: TRBD2
v_gene: TRBV30
CDR3nt: TGTGCCTGGAGTGATCTGACTAGCGGGAGTATAGGTAATGAGCAGTTCTTC
CDR3aa: CAWSDLTSGSIGNEQFF

abundance: NA
j_gene: TRBJ1-5
d_gene: NA
v_gene: TRBV4-1
CDR3nt: TGCGCCAGCAGCCAACGGGACCTAGGGAATCAGCCCCAGCATTTT
CDR3aa: CASSQRDLGNQPQHF